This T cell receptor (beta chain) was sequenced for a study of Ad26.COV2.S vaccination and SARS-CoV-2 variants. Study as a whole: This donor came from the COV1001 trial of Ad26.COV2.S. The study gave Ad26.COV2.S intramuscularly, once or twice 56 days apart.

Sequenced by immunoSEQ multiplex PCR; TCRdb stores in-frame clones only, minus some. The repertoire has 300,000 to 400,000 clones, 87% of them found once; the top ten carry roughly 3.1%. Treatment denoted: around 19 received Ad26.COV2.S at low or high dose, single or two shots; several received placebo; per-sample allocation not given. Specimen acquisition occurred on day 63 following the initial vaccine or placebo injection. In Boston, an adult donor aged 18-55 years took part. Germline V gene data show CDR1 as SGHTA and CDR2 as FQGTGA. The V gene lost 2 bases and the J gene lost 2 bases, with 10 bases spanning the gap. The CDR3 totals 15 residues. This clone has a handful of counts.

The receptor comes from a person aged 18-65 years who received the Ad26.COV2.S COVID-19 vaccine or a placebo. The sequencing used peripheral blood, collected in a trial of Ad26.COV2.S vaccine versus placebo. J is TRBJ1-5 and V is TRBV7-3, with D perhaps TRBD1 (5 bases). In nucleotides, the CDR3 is TGTGCCAGCAGCTTAGGAGGAGGGGGCAATCAGCCCCAGCATTTT. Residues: CASSLGGGGNQPQHF.